Shown below are 20 T cell receptor beta chains from a single sample sequenced in a study of cytomegalovirus exposure and HLA in healthy donors. In the PCR, 60 Vbeta and 13 Jbeta primers were used. TCRdb's copy holds only in-frame clones and misses some; the assay was immunoSEQ multiplex PCR. The sample yields some 130,000 clones, roughly three quarters seen once. The sequencing input was PBMCs. The receptor source for this set is a man younger than 30 in good health and CMV-seronegative.

The chain has TRBV7-6 and TRBJ2-3; 9 positions match TRBD1. J was trimmed by 1 base and V by 0 bases; bases with no gene match: 5. The germline CDR1 and CDR2 sequences are SGHVS and FNYEAQ. The CDR3 covers 17 residues. The CDR3 region is CASSLAYRGRGTDTQYF. CDR3 nucleotide sequence: TGTGCCAGCAGCTTAGCGTACAGGGGGCGAGGCACAGATACGCAGTATTTT.

The V and J genes are TRBV30 and TRBJ1-5, with 7 bases fitting TRBD1. Trimming at V came to 4 bases and at J to 3 bases, leaving 3 bases not matched to a gene. This CDR3 is built from 13 residues. Germline assignment: CDR1 GTSNPN and CDR2 SVGIG (reference sequence). The CDR3, as DNA: TGTGCCTGGACCGGGACAGACAATCAGCCCCAGCATTTT. Its translation is CAWTGTDNQPQHF.

This chain connects TRBV18 to TRBJ1-1; D remains ambiguous. CDR1 and CDR2 (germline): KGHSH, LQKENI. The germline V and J ends were trimmed by 6 bases and 1 base, with 9 bases remaining between them. The CDR3 length is 13 residues. CDR3 protein: CASSNRRNTEAFF. The CDR3 coding sequence is TGTGCCAGCTCGAATAGGAGGAACACTGAAGCTTTCTTT.

The chain recombines TRBV5-1 with TRBJ2-7; D is ambiguous. This CDR3 spans 13 amino acids. V gave up 0 bases and J gave up 4 bases, with 8 bases separating them. Germline CDR1 reads SGHRS; CDR2 reads YFSETQ. DNA for the CDR3: TGCGCCAGCAGCTTGGGGGCGTCATACGAGCAGTACGTC. Protein: CASSLGASYEQYV.

The chain couples TRBV6-1 to TRBJ1-6; D is ambiguous. Trimming pared 10 bases from V and 5 bases from J, leaving 12 bases between. This CDR3 spans 13 amino acids. Germline CDR1 is MNHNS and CDR2 is SASEGT. CDR3 DNA sequence: TGTGCCACCATCCGGGAGAATAATTCACCCCTCCACTTT. This codes for CATIRENNSPLHF.

The chain links TRBV7-2 to TRBJ2-7; 9 positions match TRBD1. This CDR3 comprises 14 residues. Germline loops: CDR1 SGHTA, CDR2 FQGNSA. V lost 9 bases to trimming and J lost 0 bases; unmatched junction nucleotides: 6. CDR3 bases: TGTGCCAGTAATCCGGGACAGGGCTCCTACGAGCAGTACTTC. Its protein is CASNPGQGSYEQYF.

The rearrangement links TRBV2 to TRBJ2-7; the D gene is possibly TRBD2 (5 bases). Per germline, CDR1 SNHLY and CDR2 FYNNEI. V was cut by 8 bases and J by 3 bases, with 14 bases left in between. CDR3 length equals 13 residues. CDR3 DNA: TGTGCCAGCTCTATCCGGGAAAGCTACGAGCAGTACTTC. Amino acids: CASSIRESYEQYF.

This chain joins TRBV7-9 and TRBJ1-3, with D tentatively TRBD1 (5 bases). Germline CDR1 is SEHNR and CDR2 is FQNEAQ (reference sequence). The CDR3 is 15 residues long. The V gene lost 1 base and the J gene lost 9 bases, with 16 bases spanning the gap. The CDR3 sequence: CASSLEAGNVGTIYF. The CDR3 bases are TGTGCCAGCAGCTTAGAGGCAGGGAATGTTGGCACCATATATTTT. Full variable domain (rest looked up from reference TRBV7-9 and TRBJ1-3): DTGVSQNPRHKITKRGQNVTFRCDPISEHNRLYWYRQTLGQGPEFLTYFQNEAQLEKSRLLSDRFSAERPKGSFSTLEIQRTEQGDSAMYLCASSLEAGNVGTIYFGEGSWLTVV.

V usage is TRBV19 and J usage is TRBJ1-5, with a possible D match to TRBD1 (6 bases). This CDR3 comprises 16 residues. The V gene's germline CDR1 is LNHDA and CDR2 SQIVND (reference sequence). Trimming cost V 8 bases and J 6 bases, with 23 bases left between them. CDR3 residues: CASVPQGPVTGQPQHF. DNA of the CDR3: TGTGCCAGTGTACCACAGGGCCCCGTAACGGGTCAGCCCCAGCATTTT.

The chain joins TRBV10-3 to TRBJ2-1; TRBD1 agrees at 11 bases. The CDR3 is made up of 15 amino acids. CDR1 is ENHRY, CDR2 SYGVKD, per germline. With 4 bases clipped from V and 2 bases from J, the junction kept 1 base outside the gene matches. The CDR3 DNA follows: TGTGCCATCAGTGGGGGACAGGGGGCCTACAATGAGCAGTTCTTC. Its translation: CAISGGQGAYNEQFF.

This chain joins TRBV5-6 and TRBJ2-7; 10 positions match TRBD2. Germline values: CDR1 SGHDT, CDR2 YYEEEE. Trimming took 2 bases from V and 5 from J; bases not matched to a gene: 4. CDR3 length: 14 residues. This CDR3 reads CASSFLAGVHEQYV. DNA of the CDR3: TGTGCCAGCAGCTTTCTAGCGGGAGTTCACGAGCAGTACGTC.

About this clone: One end of the junction fails to match germline, which may point to a read error. The chain combines TRBV7-9 with TRBJ2-1, with TRBD1 matching 12 bases. This CDR3 region has 16 residues. Germline V lookup: CDR1 SEHNR, CDR2 FQNEAQ (reference sequence). As DNA, the CDR3 is TGTTCCAGCAGCTTACGGGGGGACAGGGGGCTCAATGAGCAGTTCTTC. Its translation: CSSSLRGDRGLNEQFF.

The chain carries TRBV29-1 and TRBJ1-2; possibly TRBD1 for D (5 bases). From germline, CDR1 is SQVTM and CDR2 ANQGSEA. The V end was cut by 5 bases, the J end by 0 bases, with 13 bases between. This CDR3 comprises 14 residues. The CDR3 coding sequence is TGCAGCGTTCTTCCCCCAGGGTCTAACTATGGCTACACCTTC. Its protein is CSVLPPGSNYGYTF.

In the case of this clone: Without the conserved terminal phenylalanine or tryptophan, this CDR3 likely stems from a read error. The CDR3 DNA follows: TGTGCCAGCAGCATCCCCGGGGGTCAGCCCCAGCATGTT. Translating it yields CASSIPGGQPQHV. The gene calls are TRBV9 and TRBJ1-5, with D maybe TRBD1 (5 bases). V was cut by 4 bases and J by 6 bases, with 11 bases left in between. This CDR3 spans 13 amino acids. Germline CDR1 and CDR2: SGDLS and YYNGEE.

In DNA form, the CDR3 reads TGTGCCAGCAGCGTAGGTCTAGCGGGGGCGAACACCGGGGAGCTGTTTTTT. Translation: CASSVGLAGANTGELFF. The V and J genes are TRBV9 and TRBJ2-2, with 10 bases identical to TRBD2. The ends lost 0 bases at V and 0 bases at J; junction bases unmatched: 2. CDR3 size: 17 residues. CDR1 is SGDLS and CDR2 is YYNGEE in the germline V gene.

This chain links TRBV4-2 with TRBJ2-5, with D possibly TRBD1 on 6 matching bases. Germline V lookup: CDR1 LGHNA, CDR2 YNFKEQ. The germline V and J ends were trimmed by 4 bases and 5 bases, with 14 bases remaining between them. The CDR3 extends over 14 amino acids. The CDR3 loop is CASSPGGGGETQYF. In nucleotides, the CDR3 is TGTGCCAGCAGCCCGGGTGGGGGCGGCGAGACCCAGTACTTC.

The chain joins TRBV5-1 to TRBJ2-3; TRBD1 matches at 9 bases. After removal of 4 bases from V and 3 bases from J, the junction contained 6 bases not matched to a gene. This CDR3 comprises 15 residues. CDR1 is SGHRS and CDR2 is YFSETQ in the germline V gene. The CDR3 region is CASSKGQGGTDTQYF. CDR3 nucleotides: TGCGCCAGCAGCAAGGGACAGGGAGGGACAGATACGCAGTATTTT. The whole variable domain, filled in from reference TRBV5-1 and TRBJ2-3, reads KAGVTQTPRYLIKTRGQQVTLSCSPISGHRSVSWYQQTPGQGLQFLFEYFSETQRNKGNFPGRFSGRQFSNSRSEMNVSTLELGDSALYLCASSKGQGGTDTQYFGPGTRLTVL.

This clone was seen only a few times. CDR3 coding DNA: TGTGCCAGCAGCTCAGGACAGGCCAACACTGAAGCTTTCTTT. Translating it yields CASSSGQANTEAFF. The chain couples TRBV7-9 to TRBJ1-1, with 7 bases aligning to TRBD1. The CDR3 spans 14 residues. CDR1 and CDR2 (germline): SEHNR, FQNEAQ (reference sequence). J lost 2 bases, V lost 4 bases, and 4 bases had no gene match.

The chain links TRBV2 to TRBJ2-1, with no clear D. Trimming stripped 10 bases from V and 0 bases from J, with 10 bases between. There are 13 residues in the CDR3. In germline, CDR1 is SNHLY, CDR2 FYNNEI. DNA for the CDR3: TGTGCCACGCGACTCGACTCCTACAATGAGCAGTTCTTC. Its translation: CATRLDSYNEQFF.

The chain combines TRBV29-1 with TRBJ2-1, with 10 bases matching TRBD1. The germline V gene has CDR1 SQVTM and CDR2 ANQGSEA. The CDR3 runs 18 residues. V was pared by 4 bases and J by 1 base, with 13 bases of the junction left unmatched. DNA for the CDR3: TGCAGCGTTGTTCCGGGACAGGGGCGGTTTGGGTCCTACAATGAGCAGTTCTTC. It codes for CSVVPGQGRFGSYNEQFF.